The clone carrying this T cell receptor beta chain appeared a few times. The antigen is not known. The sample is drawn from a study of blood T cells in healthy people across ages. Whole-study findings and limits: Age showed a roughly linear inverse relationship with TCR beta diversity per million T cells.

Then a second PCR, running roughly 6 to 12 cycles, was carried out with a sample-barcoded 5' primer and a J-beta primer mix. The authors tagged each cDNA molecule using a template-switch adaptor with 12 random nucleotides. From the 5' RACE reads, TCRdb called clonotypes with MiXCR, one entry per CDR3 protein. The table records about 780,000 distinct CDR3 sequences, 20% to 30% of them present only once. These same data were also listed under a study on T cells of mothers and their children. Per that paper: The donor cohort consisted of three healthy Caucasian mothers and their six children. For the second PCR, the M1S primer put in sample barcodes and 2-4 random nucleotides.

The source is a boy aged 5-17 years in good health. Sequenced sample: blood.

The CDR3 spells CASSPDRGRRNEQFF. The CDR3 nucleotides read TGCGCCAGCAGTCCGGACAGGGGTAGGAGGAATGAGCAGTTCTTC. The chain is built from TRBV4-1 and TRBJ2-1, with 9 positions matching TRBD1. The CDR3 has 15 residues. The V and J ends lost 6 bases and 7 bases, in that order; junction bases with no gene match: 10. Germline CDR1 and CDR2: MGHRA and YSYEKL.